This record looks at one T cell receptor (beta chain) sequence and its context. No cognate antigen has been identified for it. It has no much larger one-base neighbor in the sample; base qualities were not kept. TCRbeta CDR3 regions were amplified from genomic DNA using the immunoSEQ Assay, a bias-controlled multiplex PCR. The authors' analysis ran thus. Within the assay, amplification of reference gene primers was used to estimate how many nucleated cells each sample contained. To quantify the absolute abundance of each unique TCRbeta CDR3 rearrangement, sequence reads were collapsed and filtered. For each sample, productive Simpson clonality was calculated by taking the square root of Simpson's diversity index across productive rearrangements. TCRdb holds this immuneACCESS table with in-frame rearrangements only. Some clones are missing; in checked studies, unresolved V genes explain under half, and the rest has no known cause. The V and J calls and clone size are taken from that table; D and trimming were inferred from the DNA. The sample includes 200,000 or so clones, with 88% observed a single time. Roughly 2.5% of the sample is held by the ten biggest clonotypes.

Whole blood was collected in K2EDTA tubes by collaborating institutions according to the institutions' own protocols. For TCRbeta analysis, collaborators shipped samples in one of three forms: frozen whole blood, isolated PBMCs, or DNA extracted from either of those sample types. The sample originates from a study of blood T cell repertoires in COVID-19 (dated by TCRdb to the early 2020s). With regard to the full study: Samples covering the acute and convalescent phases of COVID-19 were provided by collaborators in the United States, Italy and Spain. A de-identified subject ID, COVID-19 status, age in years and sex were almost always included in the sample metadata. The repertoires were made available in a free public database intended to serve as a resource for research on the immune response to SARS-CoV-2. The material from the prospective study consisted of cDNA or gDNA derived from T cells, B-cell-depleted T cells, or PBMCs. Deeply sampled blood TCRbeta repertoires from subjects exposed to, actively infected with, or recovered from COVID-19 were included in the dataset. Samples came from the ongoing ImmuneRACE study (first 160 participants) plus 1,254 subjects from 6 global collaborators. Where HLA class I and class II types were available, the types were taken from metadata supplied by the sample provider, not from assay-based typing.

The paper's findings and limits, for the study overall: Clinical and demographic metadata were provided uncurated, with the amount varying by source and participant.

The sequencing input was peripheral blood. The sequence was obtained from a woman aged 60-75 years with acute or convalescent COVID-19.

The nucleotide sequence is TGTGCCAGCAGTTTTGAGGGGGACTCACCCCTCCACTTT. This codes for CASSFEGDSPLHF. The V and J segments used are TRBV28 and TRBJ1-6; TRBD1 is a weak D gene call, 6 bases matching. From a lookup of the germline V gene, CDR1 and CDR2 are MDHEN and SYDVKM. V is clipped by 3 bases and J by 10 bases, and the sequence between their germline boundaries is 10 bases long. The cysteine opens and the phenylalanine closes a CDR3 of 13 amino acids. Only the CDR3 DNA is retained, 39 bases long and in frame from the first base.